This record concerns one T cell receptor beta chain sequence. The sample belongs to a study of shared T cell receptors in the human thymus. Germline values: CDR1 MDHEN, CDR2 SYDVKM. CDR3 length: 15 residues. Trimming pared 7 bases from V and 5 bases from J, leaving 20 bases between. Sequencing was performed with immunoSEQ multiplex PCR; in TCRdb, only in-frame clones are kept and a portion is missing. This sample has about 710,000 clones; more than 75% occur once, and the top ten carry 0.0094%. The same sample was also used in a study of human thymus T cells.

V and J are TRBV28 and TRBJ1-1; tentative D call: TRBD1 (6 bases). The sequencing sample was made of thymocytes. The sequence came from a boy less than two years old with a congenital heart defect. This chain's CDR3 is CASNLITGRKTEAFF. The CDR3 DNA reads TGTGCCAGCAATTTGATCACAGGGAGAAAGACTGAAGCTTTCTTT.